One and the same sample provided the 25 T cell receptor beta chains below, sequenced in a study of blood T cells in healthy people across ages. A second PCR of 7 to 11 cycles used a sample-barcoded 5' primer and a J-beta primer mix. TCRdb re-called the 5' RACE reads with MiXCR, one entry per CDR3 protein. The sample comprises hundreds of thousands of distinct CDR3 sequences, 55% to 75% of which are singletons, and around 20% rests with the top ten. The sample comprised blood. These receptors were obtained from a man aged 30-40 years in good health.

The gene calls are TRBV9 and TRBJ2-4, with D possibly TRBD1 on 7 matching bases. The J call may be in error: the DNA end matches TRBJ2-7 better. This CDR3 comprises 15 residues. Germline V gene data show CDR1 as SGDLS and CDR2 as YYNGEE. CDR3 loop: CASSVGGTADYEQYF. In DNA, the CDR3 is TGTGCCAGCAGCGTAGGCGGGACAGCTGACTACGAGCAGTACTTC.

The CDR3 nucleotides read TGCAGTGCTAGAGATAAACCCCCAGGGCGACGTGCGGAGACCCAGTACTTC. As protein: CSARDKPPGRRAETQYF. V usage is TRBV20-1 and J usage is TRBJ2-5, with D maybe TRBD1 (5 bases). Deletions cut 0 bases from V and 5 bases from J, with 22 bases between. Germline lookup yields CDR1 DFQATT and CDR2 SNEGSKA (reference sequence). This CDR3 is built from 17 residues.

J is TRBJ1-2 and V is TRBV7-9; a weak D match, TRBD1 (5 bases). The V end lost 8 bases, the J end lost 4 bases, and 14 bases lay between the germline ends. The CDR3 contains 13 residues. Germline V gives CDR1 SEHNR, CDR2 FQNEAQ (reference sequence). The CDR3 DNA follows: TGTGCCAGCTGCCCCACAGGTGGCTATGGCTACACCTTC. Protein product: CASCPTGGYGYTF.

In its sample, this clonotype was seen a few times. The V and J genes are TRBV20-1 and TRBJ2-1; 13 bases fit TRBD2. CDR3 length equals 19 residues. J lost 0 bases, V lost 2 bases, and 10 bases had no gene match. Germline V CDR1 and CDR2: DFQATT, SNEGSKA (reference sequence). CDR3 DNA: TGCAGTGCTAGATCCGGGACTAGCGGGGATAAAAGCTCCTACAATGAGCAGTTCTTC. It encodes CSARSGTSGDKSSYNEQFF.

The CDR3 DNA is TGTGCCAGCAGCGTAGGGGGCAGCTCTCGAGCAGAGACCCAGTACTTC. Translating gives CASSVGGSSRAETQYF. The chain combines TRBV9 with TRBJ2-5, with D maybe TRBD1 (5 bases). Trimming shortened V by 0 bases and J by 4 bases, and 16 bases separated the two germline ends. This CDR3 spans 16 amino acids. CDR1 is SGDLS and CDR2 is YYNGEE in the germline V gene.

A remark on this clonotype: One end of the junction does not line up with germline, which may come from a read error. J is TRBJ2-3 and V is TRBV4-2, with D uncertain. Germline V gene sequence: CDR1 LGHNA, CDR2 YNFKEQ. CDR3 length: 12 amino acids. As DNA, the CDR3 is TGTGCCAGCAGCCAAAGCCATGATACGCGGTATTTT. It translates to CASSQSHDTRYF.

This sequence joins TRBV4-1 and TRBJ1-1; D gene ambiguous. Germline values: CDR1 MGHRA, CDR2 YSYEKL. V lost 2 bases and J lost 1, with 11 bases in between. This CDR3 comprises 15 residues. The DNA for the CDR3 is TGCGCCAGCAGCCAACTCGTCGGGTGGAACACTGAAGCTTTCTTT. Its protein product is CASSQLVGWNTEAFF.

With regard to this clonotype: The junction departs from germline at one end; a sequencing error may be responsible. The chain is built from TRBV20-1 and TRBJ1-2; D gene ambiguous. The CDR3 loop spans 13 amino acids. The germline gives CDR1 DFQATT, CDR2 SNEGSKA (reference sequence). The CDR3 DNA follows: TGCAGTGCGAGAGAGGATCGGGGCTATGGCTACACCTTC. Its protein is CSAREDRGYGYTF.

The chain has TRBV20-1 and TRBJ2-4; D is possibly TRBD1 (6 bases). The CDR3 totals 15 residues. Germline V CDR1 and CDR2: DFQATT, SNEGSKA (reference sequence). V dropped 0 bases and J dropped 5 bases, with 14 bases sitting between them. CDR3 sequence: CSARDSWQGQNIQYF. CDR3 bases: TGCAGTGCTAGAGATAGCTGGCAGGGGCAAAACATTCAGTACTTC.

The gene calls are TRBV6-1 and TRBJ1-1; 7 bases fit TRBD1. The CDR3 runs 18 residues. The V and J ends lost 8 bases and 1 base, in that order; junction bases with no gene match: 19. CDR1 and CDR2 from the germline V gene are MNHNS and SASEGT. CDR3 region: CASEPIRRGLMGNTEAFF. The CDR3 nucleotides are TGTGCCAGCGAGCCCATAAGGAGGGGGCTGATGGGGAACACTGAAGCTTTCTTT.

The J gene is TRBJ1-1, the V gene TRBV2, with TRBD1 identical over 11 bases. The V gene end was trimmed by 8 bases and the J gene end by 6 bases; junction bases not matched to a gene: 5. This CDR3 region has 13 residues. Germline CDR1 reads SNHLY; CDR2 reads FYNNEI. The CDR3 sequence is CASRDRGTSEAFF. The CDR3 DNA reads as TGTGCCAGCCGGGACAGGGGGACATCTGAAGCTTTCTTT. The variable domain in full, completed from reference TRBV2 and TRBJ1-1, reads EPEVTQTPSHQVTQMGQEVILRCVPISNHLYFYWYRQILGQKVEFLVSFYNNEISEKSEIFDDQFSVERPDGSNFTLKIRSTKLEDSAMYFCASRDRGTSEAFFGQGTRLTVV.

The chain links TRBV20-1 to TRBJ2-3; unclear D gene. Germline CDR1 reads DFQATT; CDR2 reads SNEGSKA (reference sequence). This CDR3 is built from 13 residues. The V end was cut by 5 bases, the J end by 2 bases, with 11 bases between. CDR3 nucleotides: TGCAGTGCTGGGGTGGAGTCCACAGATACGCAGTATTTT. The encoded protein is CSAGVESTDTQYF.

This clonotype was recorded a few times. CDR3 in DNA: TGTGCCAGCAGTTTAGGTTTTGGGTTGACGTACGAGCAGTACTTC. Amino acids: CASSLGFGLTYEQYF. The rearrangement joins TRBV12-3 or TRBV12-4 to TRBJ2-4; no firm D call. The end of the DNA is better explained by TRBJ2-7, so the J call may be wrong. This CDR3 is 15 amino acids long.

This clonotype was picked up a small number of times. J is TRBJ2-3 and V is TRBV5-1, with 10 bases that match TRBD2. The germline gives CDR1 SGHRS, CDR2 YFSETQ. The CDR3 contains 16 residues. Trimming took 0 bases from V and 2 from J; bases not matched to a gene: 3. As DNA, the CDR3 is TGCGCCAGCAGCTTGGCTAGCGGGGGCCTCACAGATACGCAGTATTTT. This encodes CASSLASGGLTDTQYF.

This clonotype was detected a few times. The chain carries TRBV29-1 and TRBJ1-2; D unresolved. V was trimmed by 5 bases and J by 0 bases, leaving 4 bases between them. Germline values: CDR1 SQVTM, CDR2 ANQGSEA. The length of the CDR3 is 11 residues. CDR3 bases: TGCAGCGTTCTCTCTAACTATGGCTACACCTTC. Encoded protein: CSVLSNYGYTF.

The chain recombines TRBV18 with TRBJ1-1; D is unresolved. The germline V gene has CDR1 KGHSH and CDR2 LQKENI. V was cut by 2 bases and J by 3 bases, with 7 bases left in between. CDR3 length: 13 residues. CDR3 nucleotide sequence: TGTGCCAGCTCACCAGACGGGTACACTGAAGCTTTCTTT. Residues: CASSPDGYTEAFF.

The gene calls are TRBV5-1 and TRBJ2-1, with 7 bases fitting TRBD1. Per the germline V gene, CDR1 is SGHRS and CDR2 is YFSETQ. CDR3 length: 16 residues. The ends lost 4 bases at V and 3 bases at J; junction bases unmatched: 10. The CDR3 sequence is CASSHPPDRLYNEQFF. DNA for the CDR3: TGCGCCAGCAGCCATCCCCCGGACAGGCTCTACAATGAGCAGTTCTTC.

This clonotype occurred once. This chain connects TRBV7-2 to TRBJ2-1, with TRBD2 matching over 10 bases. CDR3 size: 15 residues. J was trimmed by 7 bases and V by 5 bases; bases with no gene match: 8. CDR1 is SGHTA, CDR2 FQGNSA, per germline. CDR3 in amino acids: CASSPFSGRSNEQFF. In DNA, the CDR3 is TGTGCCAGCAGCCCCTTTAGCGGGAGGAGTAATGAGCAGTTCTTC.

This clonotype was counted only a few times. The chain carries TRBV4-3 and TRBJ2-6; 7 nucleotides agree with TRBD1. From germline, CDR1 is LGHNA and CDR2 YSLEER. The CDR3 runs 18 residues. Trimming took 1 base from V and 0 from J; bases not matched to a gene: 6. The CDR3 coding sequence is TGCGCCAGCAGCCAAGTGGACAGGCGAAGCTCTGGGGCCAACGTCCTGACTTTC. Translated, it gives CASSQVDRRSSGANVLTF.

V and J are TRBV14 and TRBJ1-1; a weak D match, TRBD1 (6 bases). CDR3 length: 15 amino acids. The V end lost 3 bases, the J end lost 7 bases, and 18 bases lay between the germline ends. Germline values: CDR1 SGHDN, CDR2 FVKESK. The CDR3 region is CASSHITGPEGEAFF. The CDR3 bases are TGTGCCAGCAGCCATATAACAGGGCCAGAAGGTGAAGCTTTCTTT.

V usage is TRBV29-1 and J usage is TRBJ2-7; D possibly uses TRBD1 or TRBD2 (6 bases each). The closer fit of TRBJ2-5 to the DNA end suggests the J call may be wrong. CDR3 length: 15 amino acids. Germline V gives CDR1 SQVTM, CDR2 ANQGSEA. DNA of the CDR3: TGCAGCGTTGAAGATCTTGTCAGGGGAGCGGGGACCCAGTACTTC. As protein: CSVEDLVRGAGTQYF.

In its sample, this clonotype was seen a few times. V is TRBV29-1 and J is TRBJ2-7, with a tentative D call TRBD1 (6 bases). With 4 bases removed from V and 3 bases from J, the gap between germline ends came to 13 bases. CDR3 length: 13 amino acids. The germline V gene has CDR1 SQVTM and CDR2 ANQGSEA. CDR3 loop: CSVVTGPDYEQYF. Written as DNA, the CDR3 is TGCAGCGTTGTTACAGGGCCGGACTACGAGCAGTACTTC.

Comment on this clonotype: Given the absence of the conserved phenylalanine or tryptophan at the CDR3 end, a read error is likely. This chain joins TRBV7-2 and TRBJ2-1; D might be TRBD2 (6 bases). Germline V CDR1 and CDR2: SGHTA, FQGNSA. This CDR3 is built from 15 residues. CDR3 in amino acids: CACSYLGGSYNEQFL. As DNA, the CDR3 is TGTGCCTGCAGCTACCTGGGGGGCTCCTACAATGAGCAGTTCTTA.

The chain is built from TRBV5-6 and TRBJ2-1; tentatively, D is TRBD1 (5 bases). Looked up from germline, CDR1 is SGHDT and CDR2 is YYEEEE. V lost 4 bases and J 4 bases, leaving 15 bases between the germline ends. This CDR3 has 15 residues. In nucleotides, the CDR3 is TGTGCCAGCAGCCGGGTTGGGGCACCTTACAATGAGCAGTTCTTC. As protein: CASSRVGAPYNEQFF.

This chain connects TRBV6-6 to TRBJ2-1; 8 bases match TRBD1. The V gene end was trimmed by 0 bases and the J gene end by 1 base; junction bases not matched to a gene: 5. The CDR3 length is 17 residues. From germline, CDR1 is MNHNY and CDR2 SVGAGI (reference sequence). This CDR3 reads CASSYSGRQGSYNEQFF. In nucleotides, the CDR3 is TGTGCCAGCAGTTACTCGGGGAGACAGGGGTCCTACAATGAGCAGTTCTTC.